The entry that follows covers one T cell receptor (beta chain) sequence. The antigen is unknown. The data were obtained in a study of cytomegalovirus exposure and HLA in healthy donors. Findings and limits, study-wide: Most TCR beta V segments were productive about 87% or about 30% of the time in an earlier analysis. TCR beta chain V- and J-gene trimming was linked, in a later analysis, to a missense variant in DCLRE1C. Cytomegalovirus association was listed for roughly 160 TCR beta chains.

Primers for the PCR totalled 60 Vbeta and 13 Jbeta. Clones were read by immunoSEQ multiplex PCR, and TCRdb kept only the in-frame ones, dropping some. The sample includes roughly 120,000 clones, roughly four fifths of them seen just once. CDR3 length: 16 residues. The trim removed 4 bases at V and 2 bases at J, leaving 6 bases unmatched. Per the germline V gene, CDR1 is SGHTS and CDR2 is YDEGEE. This chain uses TRBV5-8 with TRBJ2-6; TRBD1 matches at 7 bases. The sample taken for sequencing was PBMCs. The receptor's source is a woman aged 45-59 years in good health and CMV-seropositive. CDR3 bases: TGTGCCAGCAGCCTGACAGGGCTCGCTGGGGCCAACGTCCTGACTTTC. This gives the protein CASSLTGLAGANVLTF.